This T cell receptor (beta chain) derives from a study of T cells in Graves' hyperthyroidism and ophthalmopathy. Researchers amplified the TCR beta CDR3 regions from RNA transcripts. First-round RT-PCR with HTBI primers amplified the TCR CDR3 region. MiXCR was run by TCRdb on the multiplex PCR reads, yielding one entry per CDR3 protein. The sample contains approximately 510,000 distinct CDR3 sequences, approximately 48% of which appear only once. The sample comprised peripheral blood or thyroid tissue (not recorded which). The origin of this receptor is an adult woman with Graves' disease, either hyperthyroidism or ophthalmopathy (not recorded which).

CDR3: CSAIIAGGPTTGDDGYTF. The CDR3 DNA sequence: TGCAGTGCTATTATAGCGGGAGGGCCGACTACCGGGGACGATGGCTACACCTTC. V usage is TRBV20-1 and J usage is TRBJ1-2; D possibly corresponds to TRBD1 (5 bases). The germline V gene encodes CDR1 DFQATT and CDR2 SNEGSKA (reference sequence). With 4 bases removed from V and 6 bases from J, the gap between germline ends came to 30 bases. The CDR3 consists of 18 residues.